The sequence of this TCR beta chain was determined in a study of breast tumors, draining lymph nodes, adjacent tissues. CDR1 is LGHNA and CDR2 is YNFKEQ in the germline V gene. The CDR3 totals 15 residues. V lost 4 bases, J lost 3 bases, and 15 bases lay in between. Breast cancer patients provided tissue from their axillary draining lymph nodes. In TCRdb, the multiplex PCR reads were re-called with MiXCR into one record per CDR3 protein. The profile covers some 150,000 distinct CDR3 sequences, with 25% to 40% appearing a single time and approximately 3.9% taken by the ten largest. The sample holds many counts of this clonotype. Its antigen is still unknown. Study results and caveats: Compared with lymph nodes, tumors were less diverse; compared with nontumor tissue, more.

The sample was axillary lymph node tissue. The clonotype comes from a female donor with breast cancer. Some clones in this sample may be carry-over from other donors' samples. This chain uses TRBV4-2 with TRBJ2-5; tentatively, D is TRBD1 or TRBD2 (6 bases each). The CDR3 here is CASSPRGQAEETQYF. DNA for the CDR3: TGTGCCAGCAGCCCTCGGGGGCAAGCAGAAGAGACCCAGTACTTC.